This T cell receptor beta chain was sequenced during a study of T cells in Graves' hyperthyroidism and ophthalmopathy. The study's findings and limits: Blood also contained most expanded thyroid clonotypes above 0.001.

Orbital computed tomography, thyroid ultrasound, serum thyroxine and TRAb, and clinical symptoms together informed the diagnoses. CDR1 is MNHEY, CDR2 SVGAGI, per germline. V was clipped by 5 bases and J by 3 bases, with 26 bases between them. The CDR3 length is 20 residues. This clonotype turned up a few times. Its antigen is as yet unknown. Researchers amplified the TCR beta CDR3 regions from RNA transcripts. The HTBI primer set was used in a first-round RT-PCR of the TCR CDR3. TCRdb independently ran MiXCR on the multiplex PCR reads; one entry per CDR3 protein. Here the sample spans almost 500,000 distinct CDR3 sequences, 20% to 25% being singletons.

The chain couples TRBV6-5 to TRBJ2-6; D possibly corresponds to TRBD2 (5 bases). Sequenced sample: blood. The sequence was collected from a woman in her 70s with Graves' ophthalmopathy. CDR3 loop: CASSPSDGNLGFLGANVLTF. The CDR3 DNA sequence: TGTGCCAGCAGTCCCTCGGACGGGAACCTTGGATTCCTTGGGGCCAACGTCCTGACTTTC.